These 14 T cell receptor beta chains came from one sample sequenced in a study of blood T cell repertoires in COVID-19. Profiled with immunoSEQ multiplex PCR; TCRdb holds only in-frame clones, not every one. The sample includes roughly 60,000 clones, 75% to 85% of them seen just once. Sequences were obtained from peripheral blood. Receptor source: a man aged 80 or over with acute or convalescent COVID-19.

The chain uses TRBV11-3 and TRBJ2-7; 8 positions match TRBD1. The trim removed 2 bases at V and 3 bases at J, leaving 6 bases unmatched. The CDR3 spans 15 residues. Germline V gene data show CDR1 as SGHNT and CDR2 as YENEEA. CDR3 in DNA: TGTGCCAGCAGCTTACAGGGGGCTACCGACTACGAGCAGTACTTC. Translating gives CASSLQGATDYEQYF.

V gene TRBV11-2 combines with J gene TRBJ2-5, with D perhaps matching TRBD2 (6 bases). Germline V lookup: CDR1 SGHAT, CDR2 FQNNGV. Trimming took 5 bases from V and 3 from J, leaving 13 bases between them. This CDR3 has 14 residues. CDR3: CASSPNWGEETQYF. CDR3 coding DNA: TGTGCCAGCAGCCCCAATTGGGGGGAAGAGACCCAGTACTTC.

The DNA of the CDR3 is TGTGCCACCAGTGACAGGGTTAGCGGTGCTAATGAAAAACTGTTTTTT. Amino acids: CATSDRVSGANEKLFF. This chain joins TRBV24-1 and TRBJ1-4, with a possible D match to TRBD1 (5 bases). The CDR3 extends over 16 amino acids. Germline lookup yields CDR1 KGHDR and CDR2 SFDVKD. V lost 4 bases, J lost 3 bases, and 14 bases lay in between.

This clone came up a few times. The chain carries TRBV6-5 and TRBJ1-3, with TRBD1 matching 9 bases. CDR1 and CDR2 from the germline V gene are MNHEY and SVGAGI. The V segment lost 4 bases and the J segment 4 bases; nucleotides outside the gene matches: 8. This CDR3 spans 16 amino acids. CDR3 nucleotide sequence: TGTGCCAGCAGTTCCTATGGGACAGGGAAAGGAAACACCATATATTTT. It encodes CASSSYGTGKGNTIYF.

This clone appeared once. The rearrangement joins TRBV10-1 to TRBJ2-1; the D gene is possibly TRBD1 (5 bases). CDR1 is WNHNN and CDR2 is SYGVQD in the germline V gene (reference sequence). The CDR3 has 13 amino acids. The V end was cut by 5 bases, the J end by 3 bases, with 8 bases between. The chain's CDR3 is CASSKTDYNEQFF. The CDR3, as DNA: TGCGCCAGCAGTAAGACAGACTACAATGAGCAGTTCTTC.

The chain is built from TRBV6-2 or TRBV6-3 and TRBJ2-1, with D maybe TRBD2 (6 bases). This CDR3 comprises 16 residues. Germline CDR1 and CDR2: MNHEY and SVGEGT. With 4 bases removed from V and 0 bases from J, the gap between germline ends came to 13 bases. In DNA, the CDR3 is TGTGCCAGCAGTTGGTTTGGGGGGAGCTCCTACAATGAGCAGTTCTTC. Residues: CASSWFGGSSYNEQFF.

This chain uses TRBV5-1 with TRBJ1-2, with D uncertain. This CDR3 spans 14 amino acids. V was clipped by 4 bases and J by 0 bases, with 10 bases between them. In germline, CDR1 is SGHRS, CDR2 YFSETQ. CDR3 DNA: TGCGCCAGCAGCCCCGAGGCATCTAACTATGGCTACACCTTC. Translation gives CASSPEASNYGYTF.

This clone was observed a single time. The chain joins TRBV7-6 to TRBJ1-2; D is perhaps TRBD1 (5 bases). The length of the CDR3 is 13 residues. The V and J ends lost 1 base and 7 bases respectively, with 10 bases between them. Germline-derived CDR1 and CDR2 are SGHVS and FNYEAQ. The CDR3 DNA reads as TGTGCCAGCAGCTTAGGGGGGGGTCTTGGCTACACCTTC. It codes for CASSLGGGLGYTF.

This rearrangement joins TRBV30 to TRBJ1-2; weak D call: TRBD1 (6 bases). This CDR3 contains 15 residues. Between the trimmed V and J ends, which lost 4 bases and 1 base, there was a span of 16 bases. Germline V gene sequence: CDR1 GTSNPN, CDR2 SVGIG (reference sequence). The CDR3, as DNA: TGTGCCTGGACCTCGGACAGTTTACTTAACTATGGCTACACCTTC. Amino acid sequence: CAWTSDSLLNYGYTF.

In this sample, this clone turned up once. The chain carries TRBV6-5 and TRBJ1-5, with D unresolved. V was cut by 7 bases and J by 4 bases, with 8 bases left in between. The CDR3 runs to 12 residues. Germline lookup yields CDR1 MNHEY and CDR2 SVGAGI. The CDR3 reads CASKSGNQPQHF. DNA for the CDR3: TGTGCCAGCAAATCGGGGAATCAGCCCCAGCATTTT.

This clone occurred once. The chain has TRBV6-1 and TRBJ2-2; 7 bases agree with TRBD2. Germline V gene data show CDR1 as MNHNS and CDR2 as SASEGT. The CDR3 contains 13 residues. V was clipped by 3 bases and J by 6 bases; unmatched bases: 1. The CDR3 DNA sequence: TGTGCCAGCAGTGAGGGAGGGTCCGGGGAGCTGTTTTTT. This translates into CASSEGGSGELFF.

The sample holds a few counts of this clone. This chain joins TRBV27 and TRBJ1-1, with D tentatively TRBD1 (5 bases). Germline V gene lookup returns CDR1 MNHEY and CDR2 SMNVEV (reference sequence). This CDR3 is built from 13 residues. V dropped 8 bases and J dropped 2 bases, with 12 bases sitting between them. The DNA for the CDR3 is TGTGCCAGCGGGGTGGGGCCCAACACTGAAGCTTTCTTT. Amino acid sequence: CASGVGPNTEAFF.

The rearrangement uses TRBV3-1 (or the pseudogene TRBV3-2) and TRBJ2-7; maybe TRBD2 (7 bases). The CDR3 spans 14 residues. The V end was cut by 1 base, the J end by 5 bases, with 12 bases between. Germline lookup yields CDR1 LGHDT and CDR2 YNNKEL (reference sequence). CDR3 sequence (DNA): TGTGCCAGCAGCCAAGGGGGGGGGCAGCACGAGCAGTACTTC. This sequence encodes CASSQGGGQHEQYF.

This clone was detected once. This rearrangement joins TRBV7-8 to TRBJ1-3, with a weak D call TRBD1 (5 bases). Looked up from germline, CDR1 is SGHVS and CDR2 is FQNEAQ. The CDR3 contains 16 residues. The V end was cut by 3 bases, the J end by 0 bases, with 12 bases between. The CDR3 bases are TGTGCCAGCAGCTTTTTCACAGGAGTCTCTGGAAACACCATATATTTT. This translates into CASSFFTGVSGNTIYF. The full variable domain, rest sourced from reference TRBV7-8 and TRBJ1-3, is GAGVSQSPRYKVAKRGQDVALRCDPISGHVSLFWYQQALGQGPEFLTYFQNEAQLDKSGLPSDRFFAERPEGSVSTLKIQRTQQEDSAVYLCASSFFTGVSGNTIYFGEGSWLTVV.